This T cell receptor (beta chain) was recovered during a study of shared clonotypes between healthy human individuals. CD45RO-negative, CCR7-positively selected cells formed the naive CD8 fraction, excluding terminally differentiated effector memory CD45RA+ cells. Libraries were prepared by immunoSEQ multiplex PCR; TCRdb keeps only in-frame clonotypes and omits some of them. The data show 2 million to 2.5 million clones, with about 94% seen just once and around 1.1% held by the top ten. Trimming took 0 bases from V and 6 from J, leaving 14 bases between them. This CDR3 contains 15 residues. Germline V gene sequence: CDR1 SGDLS, CDR2 YYNGEE.

Source material: naive CD8+ T cells sorted from blood. The chain uses TRBV9 and TRBJ2-3; D unresolved. This sequence originates from a man aged 18 to 29 in good health. CDR3: CASSVGRWDDDTQYF. For the CDR3, the DNA is TGTGCCAGCAGCGTAGGTCGGTGGGATGATGATACGCAGTATTTT.